This T cell receptor beta chain stems from a study of T cells in Graves' hyperthyroidism and ophthalmopathy. Overall study findings and caveats: Most thyroid-expanded clonotypes above 0.001 were also found in blood.

Germline loops: CDR1 LGHDT, CDR2 YNNKEL (reference sequence). The CDR3 has 15 residues. Trimming at V came to 1 base and at J to 0 bases, leaving 0 bases not matched to a gene. Amplification targeted TCR beta CDR3 regions from RNA transcripts. HTBI primers were employed in a first-round RT-PCR of the TCR CDR3. TCRdb reanalysed the multiplex PCR reads using MiXCR and keeps one entry per CDR3 protein. This table holds about 380,000 distinct CDR3 sequences, 13% found once. A patient was excluded if there was uncontrolled infection, other autoimmune disease, pregnancy or lactation. The blood sample predates any ophthalmopathy symptoms, coming from first hyperthyroidism diagnosis. PBMCs were obtained from over 8.5 ml fresh peripheral blood. This clonotype was seen only a few times. Its antigen is not known.

The clonotype was recovered from a man aged 30-40 years with Graves' hyperthyroidism that later progressed to Graves' ophthalmopathy. V usage is TRBV3-1 and J usage is TRBJ1-3, with 7 bases matching TRBD1. The material sequenced was blood. This CDR3 is CASSQGQGSGNTIYF. The CDR3 DNA sequence: TGTGCCAGCAGCCAAGGACAGGGCTCTGGAAACACCATATATTTT.